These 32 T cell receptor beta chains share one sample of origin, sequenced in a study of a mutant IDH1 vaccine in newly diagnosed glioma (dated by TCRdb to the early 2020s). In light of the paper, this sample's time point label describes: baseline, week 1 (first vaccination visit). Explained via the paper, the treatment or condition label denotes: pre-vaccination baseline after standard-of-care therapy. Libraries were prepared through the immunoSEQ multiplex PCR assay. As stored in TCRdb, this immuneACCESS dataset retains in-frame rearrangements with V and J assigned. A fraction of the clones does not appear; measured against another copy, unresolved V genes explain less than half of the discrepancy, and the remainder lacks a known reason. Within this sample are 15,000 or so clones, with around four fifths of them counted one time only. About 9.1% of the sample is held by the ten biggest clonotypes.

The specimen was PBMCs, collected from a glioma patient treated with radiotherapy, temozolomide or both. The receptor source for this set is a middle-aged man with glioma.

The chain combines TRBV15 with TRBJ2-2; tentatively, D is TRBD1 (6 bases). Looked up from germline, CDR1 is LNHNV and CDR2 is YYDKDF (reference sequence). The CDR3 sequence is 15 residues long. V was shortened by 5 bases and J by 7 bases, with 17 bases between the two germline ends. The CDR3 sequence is CATSPRGGLGGELFF. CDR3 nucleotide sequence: TGTGCCACCAGCCCGAGAGGGGGATTAGGCGGGGAGCTGTTTTTT.

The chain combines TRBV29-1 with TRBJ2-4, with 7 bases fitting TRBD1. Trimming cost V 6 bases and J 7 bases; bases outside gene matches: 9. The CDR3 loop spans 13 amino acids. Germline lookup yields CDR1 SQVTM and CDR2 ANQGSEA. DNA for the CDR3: TGCAGCGTCCGTGGGACAGAGCTCAACATTCAGTACTTC. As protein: CSVRGTELNIQYF.

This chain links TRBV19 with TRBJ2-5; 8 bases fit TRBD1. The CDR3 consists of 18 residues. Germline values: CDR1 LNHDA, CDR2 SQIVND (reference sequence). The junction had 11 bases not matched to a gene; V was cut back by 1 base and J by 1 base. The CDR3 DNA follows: TGTGCCAGTAGTATAGTTCTTAGTGACAGGGGCCTCCAAGAGACCCAGTACTTC. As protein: CASSIVLSDRGLQETQYF.

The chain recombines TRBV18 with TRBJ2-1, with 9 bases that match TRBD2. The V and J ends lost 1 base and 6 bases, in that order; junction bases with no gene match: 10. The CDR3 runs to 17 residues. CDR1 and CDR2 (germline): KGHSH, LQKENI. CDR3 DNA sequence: TGTGCCAGCTCACCACGGTCTAGCGGGATGGCCCGCAATGAGCAGTTCTTC. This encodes CASSPRSSGMARNEQFF.

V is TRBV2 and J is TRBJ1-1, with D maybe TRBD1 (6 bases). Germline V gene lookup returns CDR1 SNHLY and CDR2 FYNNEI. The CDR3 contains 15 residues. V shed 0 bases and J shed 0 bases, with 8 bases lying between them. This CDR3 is CASSEAAGVNTEAFF. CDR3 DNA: TGTGCCAGCAGTGAAGCCGCAGGGGTGAACACTGAAGCTTTCTTT.

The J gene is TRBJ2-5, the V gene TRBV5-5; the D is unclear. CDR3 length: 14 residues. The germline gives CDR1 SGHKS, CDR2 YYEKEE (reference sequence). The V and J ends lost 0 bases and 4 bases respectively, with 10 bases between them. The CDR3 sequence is CASSLARLAETQYF. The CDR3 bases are TGTGCCAGCAGCTTGGCGAGGCTCGCAGAGACCCAGTACTTC.

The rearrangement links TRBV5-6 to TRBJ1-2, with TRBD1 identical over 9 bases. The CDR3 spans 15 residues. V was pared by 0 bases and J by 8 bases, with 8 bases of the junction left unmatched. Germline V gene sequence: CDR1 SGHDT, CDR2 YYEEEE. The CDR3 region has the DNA TGTGCCAGCAGCTTGGTGGGACAGGGCCCTGGAGGCTACACCTTC. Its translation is CASSLVGQGPGGYTF.

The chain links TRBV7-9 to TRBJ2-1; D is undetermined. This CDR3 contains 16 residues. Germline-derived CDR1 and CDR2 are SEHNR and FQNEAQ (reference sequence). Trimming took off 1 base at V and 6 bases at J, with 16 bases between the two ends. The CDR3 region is CASSLEEGPQFNEQFF. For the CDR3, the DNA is TGTGCCAGCAGCTTAGAAGAAGGGCCTCAATTCAATGAGCAGTTCTTC. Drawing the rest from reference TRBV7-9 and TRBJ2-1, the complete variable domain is DTGVSQNPRHKITKRGQNVTFRCDPISEHNRLYWYRQTLGQGPEFLTYFQNEAQLEKSRLLSDRFSAERPKGSFSTLEIQRTEQGDSAMYLCASSLEEGPQFNEQFFGPGTRLTVL.

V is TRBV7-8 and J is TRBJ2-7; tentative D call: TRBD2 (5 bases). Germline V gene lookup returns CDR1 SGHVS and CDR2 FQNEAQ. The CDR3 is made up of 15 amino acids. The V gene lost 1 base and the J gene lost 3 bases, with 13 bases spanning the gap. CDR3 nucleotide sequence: TGTGCCAGCAGCTTAGGGTCAGCCAGCGGCTACGAGCAGTACGTC. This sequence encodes CASSLGSASGYEQYV.

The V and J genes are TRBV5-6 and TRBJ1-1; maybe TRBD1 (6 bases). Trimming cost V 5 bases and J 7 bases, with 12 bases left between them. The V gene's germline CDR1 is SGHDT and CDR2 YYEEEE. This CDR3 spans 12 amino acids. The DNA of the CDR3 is TGTGCCAGCAGTTCGGGACAAAATGAAGCTTTCTTT. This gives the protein CASSSGQNEAFF.

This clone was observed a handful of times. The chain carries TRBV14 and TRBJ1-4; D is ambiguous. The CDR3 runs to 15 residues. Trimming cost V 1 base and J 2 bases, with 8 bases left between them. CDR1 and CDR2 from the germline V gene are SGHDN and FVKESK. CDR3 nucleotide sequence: TGTGCCAGCAGCCAAGCCGGGATGACTAATGAAAAACTGTTTTTT. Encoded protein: CASSQAGMTNEKLFF. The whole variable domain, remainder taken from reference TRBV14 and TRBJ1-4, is EAGVTQFPSHSVIEKGQTVTLRCDPISGHDNLYWYRRVMGKEIKFLLHFVKESKQDESGMPNNRFLAERTGGTYSTLKVQPAELEDSGVYFCASSQAGMTNEKLFFGSGTQLSVL.

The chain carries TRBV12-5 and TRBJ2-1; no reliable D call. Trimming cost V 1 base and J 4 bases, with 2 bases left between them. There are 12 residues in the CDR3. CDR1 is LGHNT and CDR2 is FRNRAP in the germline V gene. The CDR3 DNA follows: TGTGCTAGTGGTTTGGATTACAATGAGCAGTTCTTC. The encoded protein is CASGLDYNEQFF. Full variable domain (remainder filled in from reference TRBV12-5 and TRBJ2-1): DARVTQTPRHKVTEMGQEVTMRCQPILGHNTVFWYRQTMMQGLELLAYFRNRAPLDDSGMPKDRFSAEMPDATLATLKIQPSEPRDSAVYFCASGLDYNEQFFGPGTRLTVL.

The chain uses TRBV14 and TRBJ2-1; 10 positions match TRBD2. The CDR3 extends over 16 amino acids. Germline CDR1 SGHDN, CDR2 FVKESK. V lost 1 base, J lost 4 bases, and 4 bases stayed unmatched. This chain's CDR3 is CASSQGSGGAYNEQFF. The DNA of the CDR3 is TGTGCCAGCAGCCAAGGGAGCGGGGGGGCTTACAATGAGCAGTTCTTC.

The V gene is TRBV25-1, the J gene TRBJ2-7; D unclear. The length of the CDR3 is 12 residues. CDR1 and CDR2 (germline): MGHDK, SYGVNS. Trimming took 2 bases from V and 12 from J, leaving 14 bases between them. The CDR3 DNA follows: TGTGCCAGCAGTGAAGCCTGGCGAGAACCGTACTTC. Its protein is CASSEAWREPYF.

Here the CDR3 reads CASSETSGNTYNEQFF. The CDR3 DNA reads TGTGCCAGCAGCGAGACTAGCGGGAATACTTACAATGAGCAGTTCTTC. The gene calls are TRBV7-9 and TRBJ2-1, with 11 positions matching TRBD2. The CDR3 is made up of 16 amino acids. V dropped 5 bases and J dropped 4; count of bases not matched to a gene: 7. Germline V lookup: CDR1 SEHNR, CDR2 FQNEAQ (reference sequence).

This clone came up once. This chain's CDR3 is CASSLDNQPQHF. The CDR3 region has the DNA TGTGCCAGCAGTTTGGACAATCAGCCCCAGCATTTT. The rearrangement uses TRBV6-6 and TRBJ1-5; no definite D call. Deletions cut 4 bases from V and 3 bases from J, with 4 bases between. CDR3 length: 12 amino acids. The germline CDR1 and CDR2 sequences are MNHNY and SVGAGI (reference sequence).

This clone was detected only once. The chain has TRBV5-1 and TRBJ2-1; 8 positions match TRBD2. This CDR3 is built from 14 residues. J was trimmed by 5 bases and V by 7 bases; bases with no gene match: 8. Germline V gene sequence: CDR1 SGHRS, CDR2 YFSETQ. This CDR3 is CASRTGGPNNEQFF. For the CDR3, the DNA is TGCGCCAGCCGAACGGGAGGGCCCAACAATGAGCAGTTCTTC.

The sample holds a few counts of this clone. CDR3 DNA: TGTGCCAGTAGTGGCGGGAGGCTATACAATGAGCAGTTCTTC. Its translation: CASSGGRLYNEQFF. The chain is built from TRBV19 and TRBJ2-1, with TRBD2 identical over 8 bases. Germline values: CDR1 LNHDA, CDR2 SQIVND (reference sequence). This CDR3 region has 14 residues. V was pared by 5 bases and J by 4 bases, with 4 bases of the junction left unmatched.

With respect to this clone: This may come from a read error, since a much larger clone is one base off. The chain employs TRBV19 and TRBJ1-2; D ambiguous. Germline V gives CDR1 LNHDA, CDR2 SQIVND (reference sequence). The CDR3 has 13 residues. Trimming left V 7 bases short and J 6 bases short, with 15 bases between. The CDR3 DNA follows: TGTGCCAGTACTTCCCGCGCGGACGATGGCTACACCTTC. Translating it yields CASTSRADDGYTF.

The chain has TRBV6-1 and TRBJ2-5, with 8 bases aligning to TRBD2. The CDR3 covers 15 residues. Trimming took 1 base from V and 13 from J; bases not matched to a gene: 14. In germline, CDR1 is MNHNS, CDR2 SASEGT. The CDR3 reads CASSEGLAGPGSLYF. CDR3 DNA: TGTGCCAGCAGTGAAGGGTTAGCGGGGCCAGGCAGTCTGTACTTC.

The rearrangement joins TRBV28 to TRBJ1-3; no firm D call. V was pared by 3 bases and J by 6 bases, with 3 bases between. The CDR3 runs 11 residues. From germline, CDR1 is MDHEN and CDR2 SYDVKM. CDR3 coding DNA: TGTGCCAGCAGTTTCTTAAACACCATATATTTT. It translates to CASSFLNTIYF.

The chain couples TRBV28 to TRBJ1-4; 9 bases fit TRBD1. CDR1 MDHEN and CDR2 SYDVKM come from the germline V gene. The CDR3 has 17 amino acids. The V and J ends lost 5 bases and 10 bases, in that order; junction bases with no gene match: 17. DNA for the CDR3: TGTGCCAGCAGTGATCCTAGCGGGACAGGGCTGGGGGGAAAACTGTTTTTT. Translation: CASSDPSGTGLGGKLFF. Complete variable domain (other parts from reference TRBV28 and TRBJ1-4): DVKVTQSSRYLVKRTGEKVFLECVQDMDHENMFWYRQDPGLGLRLIYFSYDVKMKEKGDIPEGYSVSREKKERFSLILESASTNQTSMYLCASSDPSGTGLGGKLFFGSGTQLSVL.

The CDR3 here is CASSPEGAGGDTGELFF. CDR3 DNA sequence: TGTGCCAGCAGCCCCGAGGGAGCGGGAGGGGACACCGGGGAGCTGTTTTTT. The chain recombines TRBV9 with TRBJ2-2, with 10 bases lining up with TRBD2. The V segment lost 4 bases and the J segment 3 bases; nucleotides outside the gene matches: 9. The CDR3 is 17 residues long. CDR1 is SGDLS, CDR2 YYNGEE, per germline.

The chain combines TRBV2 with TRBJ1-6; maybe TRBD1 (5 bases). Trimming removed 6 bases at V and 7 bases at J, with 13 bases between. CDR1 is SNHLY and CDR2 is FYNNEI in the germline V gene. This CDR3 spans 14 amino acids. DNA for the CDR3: TGTGCCAGCAGCGACGAAAGGGGAAATTCACCCCTCCACTTT. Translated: CASSDERGNSPLHF.

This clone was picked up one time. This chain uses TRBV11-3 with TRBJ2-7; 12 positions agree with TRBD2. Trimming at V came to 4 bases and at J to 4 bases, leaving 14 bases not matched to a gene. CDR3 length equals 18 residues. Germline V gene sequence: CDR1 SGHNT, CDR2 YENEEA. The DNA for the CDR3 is TGTGCCAGCAGCTCCCTTTGGGGGGTTGGGACTAGCGGGTACGAGCAGTACGTC. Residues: CASSSLWGVGTSGYEQYV.

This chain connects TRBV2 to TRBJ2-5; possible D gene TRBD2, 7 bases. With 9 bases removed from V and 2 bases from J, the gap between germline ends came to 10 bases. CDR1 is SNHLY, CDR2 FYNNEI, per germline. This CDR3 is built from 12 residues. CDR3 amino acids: CARGGGQETQYF. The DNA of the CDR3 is TGTGCCAGGGGAGGGGGGCAAGAGACCCAGTACTTC.

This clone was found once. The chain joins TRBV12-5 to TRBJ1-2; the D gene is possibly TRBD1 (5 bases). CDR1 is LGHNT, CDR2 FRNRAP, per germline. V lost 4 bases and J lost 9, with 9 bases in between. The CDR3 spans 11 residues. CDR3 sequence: CASGSLDSYTF. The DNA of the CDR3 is TGTGCTAGTGGTTCCTTGGACAGCTACACCTTC.

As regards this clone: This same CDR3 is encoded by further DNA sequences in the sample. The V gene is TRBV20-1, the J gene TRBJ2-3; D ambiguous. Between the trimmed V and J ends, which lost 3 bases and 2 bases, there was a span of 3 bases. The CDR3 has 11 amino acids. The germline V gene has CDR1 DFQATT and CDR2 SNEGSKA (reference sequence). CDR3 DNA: TGCAGTGCTAGCTCCACAGATACGCAGTATTTT. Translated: CSASSTDTQYF.

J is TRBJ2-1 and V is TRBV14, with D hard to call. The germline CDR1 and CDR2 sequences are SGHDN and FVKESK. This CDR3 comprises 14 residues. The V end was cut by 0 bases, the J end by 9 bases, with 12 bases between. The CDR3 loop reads CASSQDLGSGEQFF. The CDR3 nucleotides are TGTGCCAGCAGCCAAGACCTAGGATCGGGTGAGCAGTTCTTC.

CDR3 region: CASSAGTGGSPLHF. DNA for the CDR3: TGTGCCAGCAGTGCCGGGACAGGAGGATCACCCCTCCACTTT. The genes are TRBV27 and TRBJ1-6, with 8 nucleotides matching TRBD1. Trimming removed 5 bases from V and 10 bases from J; junction bases left unmatched: 7. From germline, CDR1 is MNHEY and CDR2 SMNVEV (reference sequence). This CDR3 is 14 amino acids long.

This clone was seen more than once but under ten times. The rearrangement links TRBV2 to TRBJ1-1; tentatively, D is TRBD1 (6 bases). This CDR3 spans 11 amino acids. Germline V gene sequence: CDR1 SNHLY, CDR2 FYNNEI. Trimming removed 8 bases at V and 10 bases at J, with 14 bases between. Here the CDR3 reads CASQQGGGAFF. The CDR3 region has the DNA TGTGCCAGCCAACAGGGCGGGGGAGCTTTCTTT.

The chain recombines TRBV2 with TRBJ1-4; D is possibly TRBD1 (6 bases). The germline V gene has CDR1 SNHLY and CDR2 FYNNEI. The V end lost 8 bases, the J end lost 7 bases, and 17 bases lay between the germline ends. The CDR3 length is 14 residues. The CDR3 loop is CASRPQGGPEKLFF. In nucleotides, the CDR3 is TGTGCCAGCCGTCCACAGGGAGGACCTGAAAAACTGTTTTTT.